This T cell receptor beta chain was found in a study of identifying expanded T cells in peripheral blood. The study, taken as a whole, reports: Technical replicates showed about 1.1 changed clones; two weeks about 16.4; four weeks 19. Variance in clone template counts between approximately 2-week samples significantly increased with total template count across all healthy donors.

Some clones are missing from TCRdb's copy, which holds only in-frame ones; the method was immunoSEQ multiplex PCR. Among 100,000 or so clones, around 88% were seen once, and the ten largest hold 15% to 20%. Comment on this clone: Its antigen remains unidentified.

The CDR3 runs 11 residues. Per germline, CDR1 MNHNS and CDR2 SASEGT. Trimming stripped 5 bases from V and 7 bases from J, with 8 bases between. Collection occurred without any documented infections or immune events in donors. Sequencing input: blood. This TCR was recovered from a person aged 18 to 75 in good health. This chain connects TRBV6-1 to TRBJ2-5; D possibly corresponds to TRBD2 (6 bases). In DNA, the CDR3 is TGTGCCAGCAGTTACGGGGGGACCCAGTACTTC. It encodes CASSYGGTQYF.